The text below deals with one T cell receptor (beta chain). The antigen is unknown. With 0 bases removed from V and 3 bases from J, the gap between germline ends came to 15 bases. Germline CDR1 is DFQATT and CDR2 is SNEGSKA (reference sequence). CDR3 length: 15 residues. These data come from a study of CD8 T cells in ankylosing spondylitis. Making the TCR beta libraries involved quantitative 5'-RACE with molecular barcodes. MiXCR, applied by TCRdb to the 5' RACE reads, yields one record per CDR3 protein. Of roughly 400,000 distinct CDR3 sequences listed, 20% to 25% were seen once; the top ten hold 15% to 20%. Findings and limits, study-wide: A motif in TCR beta, a set of 8 or 9 highly homologous variants, appeared characteristic of ankylosing spondylitis blood. Disease-linked clones reportedly showed significant enrichment in matched ankylosing spondylitis synovial fluid.

The sample comprised blood, either unsorted or a sorted T cell fraction (not recorded which). The TCR originated in a male donor with ankylosing spondylitis. The chain uses TRBV20-1 and TRBJ2-7, with D tentatively TRBD1 (5 bases). The CDR3 DNA is TGCAGTGCTAGAGATCAGGGCGGACCAGGCTACGAGCAGTACTTC. This gives the protein CSARDQGGPGYEQYF.